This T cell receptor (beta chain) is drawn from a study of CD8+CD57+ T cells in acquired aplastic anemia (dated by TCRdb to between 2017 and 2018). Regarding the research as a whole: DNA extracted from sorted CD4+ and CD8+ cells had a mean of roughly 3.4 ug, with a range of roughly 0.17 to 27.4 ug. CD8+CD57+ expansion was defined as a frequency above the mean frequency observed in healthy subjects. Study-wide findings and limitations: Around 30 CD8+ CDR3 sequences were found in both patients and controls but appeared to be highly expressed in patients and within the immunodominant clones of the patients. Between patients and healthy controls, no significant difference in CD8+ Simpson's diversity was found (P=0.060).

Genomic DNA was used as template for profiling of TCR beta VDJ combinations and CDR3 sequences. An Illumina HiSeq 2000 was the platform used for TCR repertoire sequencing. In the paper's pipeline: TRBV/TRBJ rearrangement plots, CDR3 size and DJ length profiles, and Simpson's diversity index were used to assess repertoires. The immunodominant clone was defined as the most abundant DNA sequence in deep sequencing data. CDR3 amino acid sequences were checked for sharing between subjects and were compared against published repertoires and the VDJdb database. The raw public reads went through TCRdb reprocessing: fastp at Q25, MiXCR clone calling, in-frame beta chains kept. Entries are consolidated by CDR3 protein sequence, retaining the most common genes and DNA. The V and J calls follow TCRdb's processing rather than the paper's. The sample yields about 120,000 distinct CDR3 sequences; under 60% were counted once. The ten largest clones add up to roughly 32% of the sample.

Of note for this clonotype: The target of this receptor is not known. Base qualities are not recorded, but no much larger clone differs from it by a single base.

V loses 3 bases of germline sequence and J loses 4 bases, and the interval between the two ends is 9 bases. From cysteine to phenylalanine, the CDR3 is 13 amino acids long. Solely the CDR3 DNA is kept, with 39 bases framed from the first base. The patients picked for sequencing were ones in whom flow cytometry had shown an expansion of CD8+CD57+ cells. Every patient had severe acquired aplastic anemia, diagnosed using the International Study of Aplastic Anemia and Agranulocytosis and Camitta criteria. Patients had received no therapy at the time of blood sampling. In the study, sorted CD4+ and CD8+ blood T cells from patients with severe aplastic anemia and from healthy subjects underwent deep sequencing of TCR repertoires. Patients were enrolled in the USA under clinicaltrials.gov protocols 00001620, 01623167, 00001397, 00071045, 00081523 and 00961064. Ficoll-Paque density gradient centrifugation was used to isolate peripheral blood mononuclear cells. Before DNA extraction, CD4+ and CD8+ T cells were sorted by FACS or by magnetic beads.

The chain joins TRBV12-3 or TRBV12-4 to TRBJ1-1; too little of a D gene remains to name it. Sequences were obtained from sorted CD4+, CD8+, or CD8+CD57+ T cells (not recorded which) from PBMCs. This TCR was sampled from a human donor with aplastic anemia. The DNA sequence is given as TGTGCCAGCAGTTTCGGGATGGGCACTGAAGCTTTCTTT. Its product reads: CASSFGMGTEAFF.